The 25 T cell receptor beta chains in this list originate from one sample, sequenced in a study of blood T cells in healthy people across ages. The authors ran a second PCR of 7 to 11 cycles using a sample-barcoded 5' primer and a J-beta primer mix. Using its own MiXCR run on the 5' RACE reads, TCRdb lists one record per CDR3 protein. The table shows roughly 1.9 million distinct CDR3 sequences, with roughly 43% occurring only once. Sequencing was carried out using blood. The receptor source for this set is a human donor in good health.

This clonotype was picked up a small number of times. CDR3 DNA sequence: TGTGCCAGCAGTCGACGGGAATCGAACACTGAAGCTTTCTTT. It specifies CASSRRESNTEAFF. The gene calls are TRBV27 and TRBJ1-1, with D hard to call. V was shortened by 5 bases and J by 1 base, with 11 bases between the two germline ends. Germline CDR1 reads MNHEY; CDR2 reads SMNVEV (reference sequence). The CDR3 length is 14 residues.

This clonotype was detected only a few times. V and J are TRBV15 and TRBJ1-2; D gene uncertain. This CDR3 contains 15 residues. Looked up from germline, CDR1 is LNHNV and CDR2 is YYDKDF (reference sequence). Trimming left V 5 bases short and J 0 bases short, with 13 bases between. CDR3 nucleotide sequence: TGTGCCACCAGCTTACAAAACAGTGCTAACTATGGCTACACCTTC. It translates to CATSLQNSANYGYTF. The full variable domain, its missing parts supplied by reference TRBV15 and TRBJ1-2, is DAMVIQNPRYQVTQFGKPVTLSCSQTLNHNVMYWYQQKSSQAPKLLFHYYDKDFNNEADTPDNFQSRRPNTSFCFLDIRSPGLGDTAMYLCATSLQNSANYGYTFGSGTRLTVV.

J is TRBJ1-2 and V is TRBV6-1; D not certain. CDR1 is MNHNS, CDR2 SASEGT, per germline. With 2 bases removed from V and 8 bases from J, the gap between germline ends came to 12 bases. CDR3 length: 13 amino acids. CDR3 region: CASSEINGNGYTF. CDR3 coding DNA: TGTGCCAGCAGTGAAATAAATGGAAACGGCTACACCTTC.

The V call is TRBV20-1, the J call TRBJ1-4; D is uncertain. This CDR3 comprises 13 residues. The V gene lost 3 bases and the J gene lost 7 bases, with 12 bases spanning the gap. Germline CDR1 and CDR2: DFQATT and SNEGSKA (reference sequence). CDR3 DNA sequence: TGCAGTGCTAGTAATCCCGGACGTGAAAAACTGTTTTTT. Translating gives CSASNPGREKLFF.

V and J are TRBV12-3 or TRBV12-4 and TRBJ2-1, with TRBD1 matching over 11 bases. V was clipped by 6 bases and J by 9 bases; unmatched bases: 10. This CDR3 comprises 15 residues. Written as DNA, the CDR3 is TGTGCCAGCAGACCCGGGACAGGGGGATTTGGTGAGCAGTTCTTC. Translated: CASRPGTGGFGEQFF.

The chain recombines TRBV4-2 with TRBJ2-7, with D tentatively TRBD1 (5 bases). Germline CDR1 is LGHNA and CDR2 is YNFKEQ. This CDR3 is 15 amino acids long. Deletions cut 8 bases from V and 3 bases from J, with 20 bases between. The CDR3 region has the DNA TGTGCCAGCTCCCCTGGAGACAGAGAACACTACGAGCAGTACTTC. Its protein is CASSPGDREHYEQYF.

The CDR3 DNA is TGTGCCAGCAGATCAGGGGTGCCACCCCTCCACTTT. Its protein is CASRSGVPPLHF. J is TRBJ1-6 and V is TRBV6-6; a possible D gene is TRBD1 (6 bases). CDR1 and CDR2 from the germline V gene are MNHNY and SVGAGI (reference sequence). The V and J ends lost 6 bases and 11 bases respectively, with 11 bases between them. The CDR3 is 12 amino acids.

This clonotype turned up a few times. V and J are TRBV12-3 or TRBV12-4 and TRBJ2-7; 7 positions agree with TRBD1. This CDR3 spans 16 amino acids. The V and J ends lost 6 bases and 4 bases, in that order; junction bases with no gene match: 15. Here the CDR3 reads CASSPPRTGFVYEQYF. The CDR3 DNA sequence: TGTGCCAGCAGCCCACCCCGGACAGGATTCGTTTACGAGCAGTACTTC.

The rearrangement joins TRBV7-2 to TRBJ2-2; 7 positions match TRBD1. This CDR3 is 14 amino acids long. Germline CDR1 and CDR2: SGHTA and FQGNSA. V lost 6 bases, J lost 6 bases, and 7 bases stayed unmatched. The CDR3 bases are TGTGCCAGCAGTTCACAAACAGGGGCCGGGGAGCTGTTTTTT. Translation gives CASSSQTGAGELFF.

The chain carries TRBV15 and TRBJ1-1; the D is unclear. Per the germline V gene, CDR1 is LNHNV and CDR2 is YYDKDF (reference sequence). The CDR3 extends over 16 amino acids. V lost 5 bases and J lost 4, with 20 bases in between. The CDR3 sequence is CATSPDLLAMGTEAFF. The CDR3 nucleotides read TGTGCCACCAGCCCAGACCTGTTGGCGATGGGCACTGAAGCTTTCTTT.

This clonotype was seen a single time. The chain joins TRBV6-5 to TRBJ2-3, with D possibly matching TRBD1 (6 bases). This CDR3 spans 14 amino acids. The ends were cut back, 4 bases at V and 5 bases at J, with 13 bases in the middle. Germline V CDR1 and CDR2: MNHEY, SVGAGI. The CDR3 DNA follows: TGTGCCAGCAGTTTTACAGGGTCGAAAGATACGCAGTATTTT. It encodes CASSFTGSKDTQYF.

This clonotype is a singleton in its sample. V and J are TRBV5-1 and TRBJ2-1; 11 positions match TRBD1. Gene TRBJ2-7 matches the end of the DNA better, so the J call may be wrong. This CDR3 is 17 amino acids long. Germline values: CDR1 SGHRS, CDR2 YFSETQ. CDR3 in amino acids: CASSTWTGGLSYNEQYF. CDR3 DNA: TGCGCCAGCAGCACCTGGACAGGGGGCCTCTCCTACAATGAGCAGTACTTC.

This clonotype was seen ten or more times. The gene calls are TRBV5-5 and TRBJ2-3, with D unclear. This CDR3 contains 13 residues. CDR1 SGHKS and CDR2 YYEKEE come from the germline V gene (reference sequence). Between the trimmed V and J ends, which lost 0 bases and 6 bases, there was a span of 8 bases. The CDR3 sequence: CASSLGNLDTQYF. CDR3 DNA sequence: TGTGCCAGCAGCTTGGGGAATCTCGATACGCAGTATTTT.

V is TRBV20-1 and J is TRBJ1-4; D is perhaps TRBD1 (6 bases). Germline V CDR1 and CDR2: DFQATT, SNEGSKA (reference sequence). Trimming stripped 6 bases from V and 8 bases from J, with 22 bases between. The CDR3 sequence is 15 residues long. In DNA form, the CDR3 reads TGCAGTGCCGCCAACCCCAGGGGTAGAGGAGAAAAACTGTTTTTT. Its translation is CSAANPRGRGEKLFF.

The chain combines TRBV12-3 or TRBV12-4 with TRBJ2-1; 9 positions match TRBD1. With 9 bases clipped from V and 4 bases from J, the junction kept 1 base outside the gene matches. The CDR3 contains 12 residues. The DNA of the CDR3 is TGTGCCAGTGACAGGGGGTACAATGAGCAGTTCTTC. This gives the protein CASDRGYNEQFF.

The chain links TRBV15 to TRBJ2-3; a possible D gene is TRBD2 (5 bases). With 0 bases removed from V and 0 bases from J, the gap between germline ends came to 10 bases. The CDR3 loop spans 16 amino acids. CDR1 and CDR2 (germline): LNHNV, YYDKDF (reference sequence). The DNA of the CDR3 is TGTGCCACCAGCAGAGATTTGAGGGTGAGCACAGATACGCAGTATTTT. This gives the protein CATSRDLRVSTDTQYF.

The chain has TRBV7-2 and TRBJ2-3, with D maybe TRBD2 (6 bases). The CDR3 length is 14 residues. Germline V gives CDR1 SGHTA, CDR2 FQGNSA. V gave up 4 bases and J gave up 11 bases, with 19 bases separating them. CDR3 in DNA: TGTGCCAGCAGCTGCTACCGGGACTCCCGGGGGCAGTATTTT. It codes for CASSCYRDSRGQYF.

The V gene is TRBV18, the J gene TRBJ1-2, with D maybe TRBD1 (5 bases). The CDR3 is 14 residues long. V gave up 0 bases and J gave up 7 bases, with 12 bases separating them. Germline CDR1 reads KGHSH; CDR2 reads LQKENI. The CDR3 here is CASSPPQGGRGYTF. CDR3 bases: TGTGCCAGCTCACCACCCCAGGGCGGACGTGGCTACACCTTC.

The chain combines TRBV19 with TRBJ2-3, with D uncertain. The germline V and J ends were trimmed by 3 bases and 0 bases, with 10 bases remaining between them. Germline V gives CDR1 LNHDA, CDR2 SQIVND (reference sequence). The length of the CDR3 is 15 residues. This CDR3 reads CASSMLPFSTDTQYF. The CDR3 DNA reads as TGTGCCAGTAGTATGTTGCCATTCAGCACAGATACGCAGTATTTT.

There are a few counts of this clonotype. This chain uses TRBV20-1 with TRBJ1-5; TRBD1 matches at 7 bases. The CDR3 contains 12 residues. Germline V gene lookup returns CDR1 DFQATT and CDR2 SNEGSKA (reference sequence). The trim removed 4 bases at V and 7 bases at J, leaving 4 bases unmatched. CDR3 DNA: TGCAGTGCTATTGACAGGGCGCAGCCCCAGCATTTT. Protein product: CSAIDRAQPQHF.

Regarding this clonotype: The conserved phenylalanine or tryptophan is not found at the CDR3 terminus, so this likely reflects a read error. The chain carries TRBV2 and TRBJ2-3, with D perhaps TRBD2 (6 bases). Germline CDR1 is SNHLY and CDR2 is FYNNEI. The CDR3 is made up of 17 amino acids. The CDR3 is CASGEGGLAGPTDTQYL. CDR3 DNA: TGTGCCAGCGGTGAGGGTGGACTGGCGGGACCCACAGATACGCAGTATTTG.

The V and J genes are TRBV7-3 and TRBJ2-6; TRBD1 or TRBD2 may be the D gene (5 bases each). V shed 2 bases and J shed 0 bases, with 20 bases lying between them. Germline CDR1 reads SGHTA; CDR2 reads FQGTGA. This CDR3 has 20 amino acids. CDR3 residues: CASSLVGVLPSPSGANVLTF. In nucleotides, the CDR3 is TGTGCCAGCAGCTTAGTGGGGGTCCTCCCTTCCCCCTCTGGGGCCAACGTCCTGACTTTC.

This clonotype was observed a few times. CDR3 protein: CSVRRTLTDTQYF. Written as DNA, the CDR3 is TGCAGCGTTCGTAGAACCCTCACAGATACGCAGTATTTT. The V and J genes are TRBV29-1 and TRBJ2-3, with D unclear. Germline CDR1 reads SQVTM; CDR2 reads ANQGSEA. V lost 5 bases and J lost 2, with 11 bases in between. CDR3 length equals 13 residues.

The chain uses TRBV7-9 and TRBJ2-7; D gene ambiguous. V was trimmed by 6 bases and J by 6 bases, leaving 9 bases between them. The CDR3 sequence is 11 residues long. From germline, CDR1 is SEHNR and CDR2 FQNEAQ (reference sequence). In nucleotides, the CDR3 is TGTGCCAGCAGTCGAGAGGTCGAGCAGTACTTC. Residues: CASSREVEQYF. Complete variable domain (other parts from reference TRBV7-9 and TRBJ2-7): DTGVSQNPRHKITKRGQNVTFRCDPISEHNRLYWYRQTLGQGPEFLTYFQNEAQLEKSRLLSDRFSAERPKGSFSTLEIQRTEQGDSAMYLCASSREVEQYFGPGTRLTVT.

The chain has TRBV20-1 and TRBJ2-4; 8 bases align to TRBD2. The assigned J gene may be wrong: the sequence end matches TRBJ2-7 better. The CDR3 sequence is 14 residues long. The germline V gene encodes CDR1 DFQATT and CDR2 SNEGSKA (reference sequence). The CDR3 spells CSAARLAGAYEQYF. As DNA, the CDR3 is TGCAGTGCTGCCCGGCTAGCGGGCGCATACGAGCAGTACTTC.